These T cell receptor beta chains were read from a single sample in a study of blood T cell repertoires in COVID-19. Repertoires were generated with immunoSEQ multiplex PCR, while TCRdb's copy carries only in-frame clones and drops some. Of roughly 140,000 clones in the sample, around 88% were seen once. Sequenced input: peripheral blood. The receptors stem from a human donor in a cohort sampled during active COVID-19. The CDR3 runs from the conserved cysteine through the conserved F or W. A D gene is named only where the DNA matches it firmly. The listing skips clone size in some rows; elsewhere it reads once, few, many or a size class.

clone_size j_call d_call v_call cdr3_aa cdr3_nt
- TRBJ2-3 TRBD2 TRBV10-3 CATGELAGTDTQYF TGTGCCACGGGGGAACTAGCGGGGACCGATACGCAGTATTTT
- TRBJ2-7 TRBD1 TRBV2 CASSARQGAYEQYF TGTGCCAGCAGTGCCCGACAGGGGGCCTACGAGCAGTACTTC
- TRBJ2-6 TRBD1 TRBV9 CASSVGGQGITGANVLTF TGTGCCAGCAGCGTAGGGGGACAGGGGATAACTGGGGCCAACGTCCTGACTTTC
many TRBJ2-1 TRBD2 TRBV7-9 CASSPGRASYNEQFF TGTGCCAGCAGCCCGGGGAGGGCCTCCTACAATGAGCAGTTCTTC
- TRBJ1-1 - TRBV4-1 CASSRGGLNTEAFF TGCGCCAGCAGCCGGGGGGGATTGAACACTGAAGCTTTCTTT
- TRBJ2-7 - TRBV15 CATSSGQGMVYEQYF TGTGCCACCAGCAGTGGGCAGGGGATGGTCTACGAGCAGTACTTC
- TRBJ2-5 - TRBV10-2 CASSESRPGSYF TGCGCCAGCAGTGAGTCGAGACCGGGGAGTTACTTC
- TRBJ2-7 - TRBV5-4 CASSSTGLPGEQYF TGTGCCAGCAGCTCTACAGGGTTACCTGGCGAGCAGTACTTC
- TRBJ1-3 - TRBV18 CASSPPLGFSGNTIYF TGTGCCAGCTCACCACCGCTCGGGTTCTCTGGAAACACCATATATTTT
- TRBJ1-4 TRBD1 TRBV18 CASSPRTGVNEKLFF TGTGCCAGCTCACCCAGGACAGGAGTTAATGAAAAACTGTTTTTT
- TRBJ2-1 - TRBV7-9 CAGRVGDNEQFF TGTGCCGGCAGGGTAGGGGACAATGAGCAGTTCTTC
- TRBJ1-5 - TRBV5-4 CASSLRGQPQHF TGTGCCAGCAGCTTACGGGGGCAGCCCCAGCATTTT
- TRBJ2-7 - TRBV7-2 CASRGGNYEQYF TGTGCCAGCAGGGGGGGAAACTACGAGCAGTACTTC
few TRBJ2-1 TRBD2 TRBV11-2 CASSLDRRTSGGSEQFF TGTGCCAGCAGCTTAGATAGGCGGACTAGCGGGGGGAGTGAGCAGTTCTTC
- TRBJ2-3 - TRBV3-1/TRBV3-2 CASIPDWGDCTDTQYF TGTGCCAGCATCCCCGACTGGGGGGACTGCACAGATACGCAGTATTTT
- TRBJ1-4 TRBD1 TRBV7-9 CASNLGQGDEKLFF TGTGCCAGCAACCTGGGACAGGGAGATGAAAAACTGTTTTTT
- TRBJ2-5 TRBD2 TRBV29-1 CSALTSGGPQETQYF TGCAGCGCCCTGACTAGCGGGGGGCCCCAAGAGACCCAGTACTTC
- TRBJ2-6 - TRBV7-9 CASSFPGSGANVLTF TGTGCCAGCAGCTTTCCAGGATCAGGGGCCAACGTCCTGACTTTC
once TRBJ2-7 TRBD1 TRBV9 CASSFRDRDYEQYF TGTGCCAGCAGCTTCCGGGACAGGGACTACGAGCAGTACTTC
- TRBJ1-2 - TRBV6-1 CASSPDTNYGYTF TGTGCCAGCAGTCCGGACACCAACTATGGCTACACCTTC
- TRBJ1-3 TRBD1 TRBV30 CAWSETGNVRYPRGNTIYF TGTGCCTGGAGTGAGACAGGGAATGTGAGATACCCGAGGGGAAACACCATATATTTT
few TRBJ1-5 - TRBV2 CASRSDTNSNQPQHF TGTGCCAGCAGGTCGGACACAAATAGCAATCAGCCCCAGCATTTT
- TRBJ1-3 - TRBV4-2 CASTSRQAVSGNTIYF TGTGCCAGCACCTCTCGACAGGCCGTCTCTGGAAACACCATATATTTT
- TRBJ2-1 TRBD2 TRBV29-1 CSVPGTSYYNEQFF TGCAGCGTCCCCGGGACTAGCTATTACAATGAGCAGTTCTTC
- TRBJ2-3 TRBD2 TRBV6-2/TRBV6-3 CASSVAGAWDTQYF TGTGCCAGCAGTGTAGCGGGGGCGTGGGATACGCAGTATTTT
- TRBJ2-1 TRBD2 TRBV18 CASSPASGGVNNEQFF TGTGCCAGCTCACCGGCGAGCGGGGGGGTTAACAATGAGCAGTTCTTC
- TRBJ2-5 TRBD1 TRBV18 CASSPLSRTGGRETQYF TGTGCCAGCTCACCCCTCTCTAGGACAGGGGGTAGGGAGACCCAGTACTTC
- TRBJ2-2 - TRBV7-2 CASSLARSSGELFF TGTGCCAGCAGCTTAGCCCGTTCGTCCGGGGAGCTGTTTTTT
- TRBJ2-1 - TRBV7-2 CASSLVRLGTGENEQFF TGTGCCAGCAGCCTCGTACGCCTCGGGACGGGGGAGAATGAGCAGTTCTTC
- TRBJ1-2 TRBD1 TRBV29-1 CSVGDSIYGYTF TGCAGCGTTGGGGACAGCATCTATGGCTACACCTTC
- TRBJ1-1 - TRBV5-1 CASSPGRGLNTEAFF TGCGCCAGCAGCCCAGGGCGTGGTTTGAACACTGAAGCTTTCTTT
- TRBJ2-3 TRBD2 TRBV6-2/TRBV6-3 CASSYASGGVSDTQYF TGTGCCAGCAGTTACGCTAGCGGGGGGGTATCAGATACGCAGTATTTT
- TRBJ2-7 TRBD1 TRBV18 CASSPQGSRSSYEQYF TGTGCCAGCTCCCCACAGGGGTCTCGAAGCTCCTACGAGCAGTACTTC
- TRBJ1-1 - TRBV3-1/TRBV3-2 CASSQDNRNTEAFF TGTGCCAGCAGCCAAGATAACAGGAACACTGAAGCTTTCTTT
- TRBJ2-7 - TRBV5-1 CASSLGAGSYEQYF TGCGCCAGCAGCTTGGGGGCCGGCTCCTACGAGCAGTACTTC
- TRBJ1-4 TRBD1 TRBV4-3 CASSQETGISELFF TGCGCCAGCAGCCAAGAGACAGGGATATCGGAACTGTTTTTT
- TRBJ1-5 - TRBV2 CASKGRTPEQPQHF TGTGCCAGCAAGGGTCGGACACCTGAACAGCCCCAGCATTTT
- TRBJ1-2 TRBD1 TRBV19 CASSRDSNYGYTF TGTGCCAGTAGTAGGGACAGTAACTATGGCTACACCTTC
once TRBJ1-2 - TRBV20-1 CSASSPGDYGYTF TGCAGTGCTAGTTCCCCAGGGGACTATGGCTACACCTTC
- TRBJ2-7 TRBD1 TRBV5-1 CASSSRTGGSEQYF TGCGCCAGCAGCTCAAGGACAGGGGGAAGCGAGCAGTACTTC
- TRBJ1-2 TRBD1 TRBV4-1 CASSQVQGAGYGYTF TGCGCCAGCAGCCAGGTGCAGGGGGCAGGCTATGGCTACACCTTC
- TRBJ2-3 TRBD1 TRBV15 CATSREFWDRGSTDTQYF TGTGCCACCAGCAGAGAGTTTTGGGACAGGGGCTCCACAGATACGCAGTATTTT
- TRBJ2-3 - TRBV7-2 CASSPGVSTDTQYF TGTGCCAGCAGCCCCGGGGTGAGCACAGATACGCAGTATTTT
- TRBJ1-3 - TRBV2 CASSGGGFGNTIYF TGTGCCAGCAGTGGCGGGGGCTTCGGAAACACCATATATTTT
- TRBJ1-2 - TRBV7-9 CASSQPHRDKTKEDYGYTF TGTGCCAGCAGCCAGCCTCACCGGGACAAAACGAAGGAGGACTATGGCTACACCTTC
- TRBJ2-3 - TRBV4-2 CASSQEEGAADTQYF TGTGCCAGCAGCCAAGAGGAGGGTGCGGCGGATACGCAGTATTTT
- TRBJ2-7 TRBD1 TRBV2 CASNGLRTLTGQGQAYEQYF TGTGCCAGCAACGGACTCCGCACGCTAACGGGACAGGGTCAGGCCTACGAGCAGTACTTC
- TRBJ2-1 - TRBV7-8 CASSRGLLTNEQFF TGTGCCAGCAGCCGAGGACTCCTTACCAATGAGCAGTTCTTC